This TCR beta chain came from a study of T-cell reconstitution after alpha-beta-depleted transplantation in children. CDR3 length: 15 residues. Germline-derived CDR1 and CDR2 are SGHRS and YFSETQ. The trim removed 1 base at V and 5 bases at J, leaving 8 bases unmatched. On this clonotype: Antigen specificity is unknown.

TCRbeta library construction was performed incorporating unique molecular identifiers. TCRdb analysed the PCR reads with MiXCR anew, one entry per CDR3 protein. This sample yields about 420,000 distinct CDR3 sequences, of which around 16% are seen a single time; roughly 29% belongs to the top ten. Study outcomes and limitations: After transplant, high TCRbeta diversity at day 60 in some patients arose from surviving recipient T cells and thymic progenitors. T cells produced anew were the main source of T-cell counts and diversity one year after transplant. About two months after transplant, alpha-beta T cells reportedly came from several hundred expanded graft clones.

The receptor comes from a boy younger than two who had a stem cell transplant for Wiskott-Aldrich syndrome, so the T cells may come from the graft donor. The chain is built from TRBV5-1 and TRBJ2-7, with TRBD2 identical over 8 bases. The starting material was PBMCs, mostly from graft donor cells, obtained 360 days after TCRalphabeta/CD19-depleted stem cell transplant. Written as DNA, the CDR3 is TGCGCCAGCAGCTTGACGGGAGGGGGACTGGACGAGCAGTACTTC. Protein: CASSLTGGGLDEQYF.